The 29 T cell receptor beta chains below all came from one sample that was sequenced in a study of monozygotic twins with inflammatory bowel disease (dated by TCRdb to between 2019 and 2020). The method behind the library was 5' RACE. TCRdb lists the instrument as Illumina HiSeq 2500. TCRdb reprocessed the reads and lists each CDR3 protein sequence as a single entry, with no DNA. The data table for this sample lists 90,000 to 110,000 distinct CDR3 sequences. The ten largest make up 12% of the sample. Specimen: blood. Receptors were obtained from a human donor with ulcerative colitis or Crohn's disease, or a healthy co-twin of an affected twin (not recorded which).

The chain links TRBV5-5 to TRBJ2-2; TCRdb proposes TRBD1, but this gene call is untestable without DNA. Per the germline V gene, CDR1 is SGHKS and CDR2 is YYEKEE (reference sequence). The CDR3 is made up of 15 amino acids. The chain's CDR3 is CASSFSGYNTGELFF.

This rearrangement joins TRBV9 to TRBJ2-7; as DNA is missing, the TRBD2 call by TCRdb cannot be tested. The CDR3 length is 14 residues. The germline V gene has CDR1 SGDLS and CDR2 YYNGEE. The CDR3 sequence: CASSVGRGAYEQYF.

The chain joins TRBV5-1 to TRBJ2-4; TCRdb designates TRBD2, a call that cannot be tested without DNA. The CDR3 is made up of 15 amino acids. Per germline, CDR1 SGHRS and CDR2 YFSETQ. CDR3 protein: CASSLSGTSTDIQYF.

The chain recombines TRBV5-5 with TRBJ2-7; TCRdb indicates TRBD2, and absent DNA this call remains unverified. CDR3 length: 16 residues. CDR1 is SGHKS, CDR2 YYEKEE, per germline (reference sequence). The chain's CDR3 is CASSLERRGGDYEQYF.

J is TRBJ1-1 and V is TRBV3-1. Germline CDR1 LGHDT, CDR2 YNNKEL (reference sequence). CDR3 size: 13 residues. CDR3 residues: CASMLLGNTEAFF. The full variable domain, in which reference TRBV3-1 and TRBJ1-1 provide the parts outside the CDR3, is DTAVSQTPKYLVTQMGNDKSIKCEQNLGHDTMYWYKQDSKKFLKIMFSYNNKELIINETVPNRFSPKSPDKAHLNLHINSLELGDSAVYFCASMLLGNTEAFFGQGTRLTVV.

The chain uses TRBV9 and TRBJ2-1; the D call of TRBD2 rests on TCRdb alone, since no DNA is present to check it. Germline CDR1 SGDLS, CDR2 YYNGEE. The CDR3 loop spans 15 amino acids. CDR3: CASSQDSELYNEQFF.

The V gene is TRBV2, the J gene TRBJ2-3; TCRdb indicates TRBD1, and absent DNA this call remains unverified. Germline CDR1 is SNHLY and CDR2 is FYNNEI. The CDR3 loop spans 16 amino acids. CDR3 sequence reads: CASSAGRKLSTDTQYF.

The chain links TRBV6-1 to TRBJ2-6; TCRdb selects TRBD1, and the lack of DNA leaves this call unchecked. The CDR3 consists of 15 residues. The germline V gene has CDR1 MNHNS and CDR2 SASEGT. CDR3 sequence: CASREDRAGANVLTF.

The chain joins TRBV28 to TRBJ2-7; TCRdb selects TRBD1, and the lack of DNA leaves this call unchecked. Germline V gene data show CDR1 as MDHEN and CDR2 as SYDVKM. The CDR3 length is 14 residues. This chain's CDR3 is CASSLAPLGYEQYF.

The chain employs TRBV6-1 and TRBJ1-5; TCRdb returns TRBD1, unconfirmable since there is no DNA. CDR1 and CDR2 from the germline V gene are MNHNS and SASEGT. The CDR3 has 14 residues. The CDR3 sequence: CASAKYRGLQPQHF.

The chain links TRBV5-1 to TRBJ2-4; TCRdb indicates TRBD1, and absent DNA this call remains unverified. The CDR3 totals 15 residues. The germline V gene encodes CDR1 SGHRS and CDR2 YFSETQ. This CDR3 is CASSSPQTGWDIQYF.

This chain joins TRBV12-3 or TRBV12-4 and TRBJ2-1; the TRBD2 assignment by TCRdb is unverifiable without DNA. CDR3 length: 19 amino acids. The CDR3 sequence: CASTTSGRSPPSGYNEQFF.

The CDR3 loop is CASSPGQGIHEQFF. V is TRBV5-8 and J is TRBJ2-1; with no DNA, the TCRdb D assignment of TRBD1 cannot be verified. Germline V CDR1 and CDR2: SGHTS, YDEGEE. This CDR3 region has 14 residues.

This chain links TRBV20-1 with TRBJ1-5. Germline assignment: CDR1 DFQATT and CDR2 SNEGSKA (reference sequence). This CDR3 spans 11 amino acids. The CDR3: CSARGNQPQHF.

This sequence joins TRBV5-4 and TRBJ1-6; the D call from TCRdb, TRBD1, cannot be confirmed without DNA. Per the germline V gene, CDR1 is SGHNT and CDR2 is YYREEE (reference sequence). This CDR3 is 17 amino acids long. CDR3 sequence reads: CASSLMGQSSYNSPLHF.

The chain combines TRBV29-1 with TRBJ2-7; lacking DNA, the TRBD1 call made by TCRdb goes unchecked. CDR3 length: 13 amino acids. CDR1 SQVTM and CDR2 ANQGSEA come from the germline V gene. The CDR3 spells CSVAQEGAYEQYF.

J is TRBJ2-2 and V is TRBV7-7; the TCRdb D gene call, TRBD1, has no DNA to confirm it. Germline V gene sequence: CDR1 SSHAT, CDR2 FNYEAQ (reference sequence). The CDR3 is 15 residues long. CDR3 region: CASSHTGNLAGELFF.

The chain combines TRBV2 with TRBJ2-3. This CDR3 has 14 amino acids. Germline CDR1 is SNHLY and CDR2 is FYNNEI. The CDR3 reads CASSGWDSTDTQYF.

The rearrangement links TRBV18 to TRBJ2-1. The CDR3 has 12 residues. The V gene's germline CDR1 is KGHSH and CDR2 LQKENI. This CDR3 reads CASSLYRDEQFF.

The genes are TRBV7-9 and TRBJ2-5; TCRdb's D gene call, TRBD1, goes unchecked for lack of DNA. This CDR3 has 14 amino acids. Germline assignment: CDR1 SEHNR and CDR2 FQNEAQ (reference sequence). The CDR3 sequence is CASSSTNREETQYF.

CDR3 sequence reads: CATSDLWLYNEQFF. The chain joins TRBV24-1 to TRBJ2-1. Germline V gene data show CDR1 as KGHDR and CDR2 as SFDVKD. The CDR3 has 14 amino acids.

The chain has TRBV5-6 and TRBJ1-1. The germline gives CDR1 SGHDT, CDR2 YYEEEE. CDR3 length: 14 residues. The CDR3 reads CASSEPQLNTEAFF.

The CDR3 region is CATSAPGDPNQPQHF. The gene calls are TRBV24-1 and TRBJ1-5; TCRdb's D gene call, TRBD1, goes unchecked for lack of DNA. This CDR3 is 15 amino acids long. Germline V gives CDR1 KGHDR, CDR2 SFDVKD.

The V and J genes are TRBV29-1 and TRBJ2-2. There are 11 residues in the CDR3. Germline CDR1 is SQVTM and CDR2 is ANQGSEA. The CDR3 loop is CSARGPGELFF.

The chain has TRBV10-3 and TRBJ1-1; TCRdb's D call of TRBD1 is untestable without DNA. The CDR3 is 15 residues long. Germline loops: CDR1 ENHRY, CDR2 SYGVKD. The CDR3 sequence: CAIRGQGGYVGEAFF.

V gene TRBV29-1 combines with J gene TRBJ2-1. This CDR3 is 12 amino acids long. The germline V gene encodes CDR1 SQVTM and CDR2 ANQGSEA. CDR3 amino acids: CSVGRGVGEQFF.

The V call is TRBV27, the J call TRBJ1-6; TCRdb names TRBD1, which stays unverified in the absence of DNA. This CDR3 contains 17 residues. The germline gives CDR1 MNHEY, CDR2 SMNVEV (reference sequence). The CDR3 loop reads CASSLIHGARGNSPLHF.

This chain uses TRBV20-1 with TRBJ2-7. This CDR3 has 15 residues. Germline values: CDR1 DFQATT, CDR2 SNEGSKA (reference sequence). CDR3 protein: CSARDLGGSSYEQYF.

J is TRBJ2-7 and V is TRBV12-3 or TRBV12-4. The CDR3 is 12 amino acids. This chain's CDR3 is CASSFMQYEQYF.